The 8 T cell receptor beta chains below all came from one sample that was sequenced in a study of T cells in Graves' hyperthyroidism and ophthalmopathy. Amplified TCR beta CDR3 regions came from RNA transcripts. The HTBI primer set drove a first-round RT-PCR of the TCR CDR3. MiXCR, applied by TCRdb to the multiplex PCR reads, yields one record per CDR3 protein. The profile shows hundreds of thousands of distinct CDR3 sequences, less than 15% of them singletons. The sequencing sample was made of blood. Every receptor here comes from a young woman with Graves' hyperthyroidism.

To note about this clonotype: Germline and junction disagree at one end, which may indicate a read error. The CDR3 coding sequence is TGTGCCACCAGTGAGGGCGGGGCAGGTAATGAAAAACTGCTTTTT. Translating it yields CATSEGGAGNEKLLF. This chain connects TRBV24-1 to TRBJ1-4; D may be TRBD1 (5 bases). Germline lookup yields CDR1 KGHDR and CDR2 SFDVKD. This CDR3 has 15 amino acids.

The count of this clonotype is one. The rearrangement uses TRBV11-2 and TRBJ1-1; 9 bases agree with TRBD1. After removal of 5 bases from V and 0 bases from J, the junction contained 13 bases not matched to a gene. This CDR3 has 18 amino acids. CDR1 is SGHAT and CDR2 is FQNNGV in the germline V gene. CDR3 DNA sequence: TGTGCCAGCAGCCCCGAACCCGGGACAGGGACCATGAACACTGAAGCTTTCTTT. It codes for CASSPEPGTGTMNTEAFF.

The CDR3 spells CASRQSGPNEKLFF. The CDR3 nucleotides read TGTGCCAGCAGACAATCAGGGCCGAATGAAAAACTGTTTTTT. This chain uses TRBV2 with TRBJ1-4; perhaps TRBD1 as D (5 bases). This CDR3 has 14 residues. The V end lost 6 bases, the J end lost 5 bases, and 13 bases lay between the germline ends. Germline V lookup: CDR1 SNHLY, CDR2 FYNNEI. The variable domain in full, completed from reference TRBV2 and TRBJ1-4, reads EPEVTQTPSHQVTQMGQEVILRCVPISNHLYFYWYRQILGQKVEFLVSFYNNEISEKSEIFDDQFSVERPDGSNFTLKIRSTKLEDSAMYFCASRQSGPNEKLFFGSGTQLSVL.

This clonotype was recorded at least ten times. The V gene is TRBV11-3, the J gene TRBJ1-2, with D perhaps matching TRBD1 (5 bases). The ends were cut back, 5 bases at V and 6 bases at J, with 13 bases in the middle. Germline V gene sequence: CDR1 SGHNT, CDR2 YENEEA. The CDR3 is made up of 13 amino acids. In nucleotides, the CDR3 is TGTGCCAGCAGCCGCACTAGGGGAGATGGCTACACCTTC. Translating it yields CASSRTRGDGYTF.

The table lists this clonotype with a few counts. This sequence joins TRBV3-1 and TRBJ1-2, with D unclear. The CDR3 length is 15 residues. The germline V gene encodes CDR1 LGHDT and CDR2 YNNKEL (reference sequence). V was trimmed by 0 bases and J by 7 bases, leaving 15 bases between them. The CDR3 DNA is TGTGCCAGCAGCCAAGATATTGTGCGGAGGAGTGGCTACACCTTC. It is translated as CASSQDIVRRSGYTF.

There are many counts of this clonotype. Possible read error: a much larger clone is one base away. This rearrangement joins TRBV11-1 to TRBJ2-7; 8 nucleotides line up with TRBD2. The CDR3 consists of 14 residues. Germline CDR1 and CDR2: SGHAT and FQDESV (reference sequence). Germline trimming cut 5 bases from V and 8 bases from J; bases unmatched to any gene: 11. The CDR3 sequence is CASSVGLDPLKQYF. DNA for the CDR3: TGTGCCAGCAGCGTGGGACTAGACCCCTTAAAGCAGTACTTC.

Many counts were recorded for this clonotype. CDR3 DNA: TGTGCCATCAGTGGAACCGACAGGTATAGCAATCAGCCCCAGCATTTT. Encoded protein: CAISGTDRYSNQPQHF. This sequence joins TRBV10-3 and TRBJ1-5, with D tentatively TRBD1 (6 bases). The CDR3 runs 16 residues. V dropped 4 bases and J dropped 0 bases, with 13 bases sitting between them. The germline CDR1 and CDR2 sequences are ENHRY and SYGVKD.

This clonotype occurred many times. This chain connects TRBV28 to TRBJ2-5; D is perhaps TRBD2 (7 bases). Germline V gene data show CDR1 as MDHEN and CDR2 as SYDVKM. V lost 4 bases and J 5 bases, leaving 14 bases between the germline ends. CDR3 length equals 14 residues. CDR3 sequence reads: CASSSGGGPETQYF. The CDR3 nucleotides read TGTGCCAGCAGTTCTGGGGGGGGGCCGGAGACCCAGTACTTC.